The count of the clone carrying this TCR beta chain is one. Its specificity is unknown. The source of the sample is a study of cytomegalovirus exposure and HLA in healthy donors. Findings and limits, study-wide: Most TCRs appeared rarely, but some public TCRs recurred in many donors.

The study ran its PCR with 60 Vbeta and 13 Jbeta primers. TCRdb keeps only in-frame clones here, not all; method: immunoSEQ multiplex PCR. The table lists about 180,000 clones, roughly 80% of them singletons. V lost 7 bases and J lost 2; bases outside the gene matches: 6. The CDR3 sequence is 14 residues long. Germline CDR1 reads SNHLY; CDR2 reads FYNNEI. The material sequenced was PBMCs. This rearrangement joins TRBV2 to TRBJ2-7; 9 bases match TRBD1. This TCR was recovered from a male donor in good health and CMV-seronegative. The CDR3 DNA follows: TGTGCCAGCACAGGGGGGACAGGGCCCTACGAGCAGTACTTC. Amino acid sequence: CASTGGTGPYEQYF.